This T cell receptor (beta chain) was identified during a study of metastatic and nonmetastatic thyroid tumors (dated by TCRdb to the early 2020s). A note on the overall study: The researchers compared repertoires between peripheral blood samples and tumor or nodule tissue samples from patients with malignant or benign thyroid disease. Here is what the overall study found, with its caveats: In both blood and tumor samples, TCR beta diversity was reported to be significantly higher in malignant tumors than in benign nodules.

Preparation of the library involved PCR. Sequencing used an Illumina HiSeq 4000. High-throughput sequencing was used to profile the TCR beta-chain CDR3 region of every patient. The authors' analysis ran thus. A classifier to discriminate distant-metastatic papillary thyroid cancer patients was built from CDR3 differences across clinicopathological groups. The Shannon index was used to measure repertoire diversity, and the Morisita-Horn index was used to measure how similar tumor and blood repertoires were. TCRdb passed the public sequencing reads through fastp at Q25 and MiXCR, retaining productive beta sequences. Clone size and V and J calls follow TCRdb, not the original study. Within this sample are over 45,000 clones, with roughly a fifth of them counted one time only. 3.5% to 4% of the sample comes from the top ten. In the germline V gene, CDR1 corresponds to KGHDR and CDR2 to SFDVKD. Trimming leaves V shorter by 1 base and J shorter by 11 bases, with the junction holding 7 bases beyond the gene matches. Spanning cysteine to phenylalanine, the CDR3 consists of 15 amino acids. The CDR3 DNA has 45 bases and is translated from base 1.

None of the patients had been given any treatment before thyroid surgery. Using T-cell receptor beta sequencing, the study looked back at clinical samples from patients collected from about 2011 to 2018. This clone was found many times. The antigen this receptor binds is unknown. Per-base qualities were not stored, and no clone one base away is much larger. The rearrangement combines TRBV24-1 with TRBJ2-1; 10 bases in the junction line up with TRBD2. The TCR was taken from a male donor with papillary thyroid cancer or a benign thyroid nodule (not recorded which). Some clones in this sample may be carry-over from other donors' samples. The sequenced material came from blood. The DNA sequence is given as TGTGCCACCAGTGATTTAGCGGGGGGGGTGAGCCAGCAGTTCTTC. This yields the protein CATSDLAGGVSQQFF.